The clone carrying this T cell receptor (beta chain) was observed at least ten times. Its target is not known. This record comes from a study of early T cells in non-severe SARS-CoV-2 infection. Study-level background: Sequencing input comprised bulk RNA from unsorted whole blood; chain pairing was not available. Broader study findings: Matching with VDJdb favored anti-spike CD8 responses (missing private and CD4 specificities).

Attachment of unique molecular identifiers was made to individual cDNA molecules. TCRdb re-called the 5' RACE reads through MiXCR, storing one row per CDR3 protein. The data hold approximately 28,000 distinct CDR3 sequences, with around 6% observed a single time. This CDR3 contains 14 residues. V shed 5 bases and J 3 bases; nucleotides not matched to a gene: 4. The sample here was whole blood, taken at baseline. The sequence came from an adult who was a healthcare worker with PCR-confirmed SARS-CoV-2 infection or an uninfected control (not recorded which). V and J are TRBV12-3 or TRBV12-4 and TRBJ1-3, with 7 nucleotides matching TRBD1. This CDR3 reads CASSLGDSGNTIYF. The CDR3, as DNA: TGTGCCAGCAGTCTCGGGGACAGTGGAAACACCATATATTTT.